The 13 T cell receptor beta chains below come from one sample, sequenced in a study of beta chain features in type 1 diabetes. These receptors' antigens are unknown. The investigators reverse transcribed all of the isolated RNA, so they sequenced expressed TCRB transcripts. Clones were sequenced by immunoSEQ multiplex PCR, and TCRdb holds only the in-frame ones, with some missing. The sample carries over 600,000 clones, around an eighth recorded once. Findings and caveats of the study: Shorter TCRB CDR3s, moderately but significantly so, were found in Type 1 diabetes patients in all four CD4+ subsets.

The material sequenced was naive CD4+ T cells from blood. These receptors originate from a man aged 30 to 39 with type 1 diabetes.

The chain combines TRBV6-1 with TRBJ2-1, with 7 bases identical to TRBD1. Germline assignment: CDR1 MNHNS and CDR2 SASEGT. The V and J ends lost 7 bases and 7 bases, in that order; junction bases with no gene match: 13. The CDR3 covers 15 residues. The CDR3 nucleotides read TGTGCCAGCATCCTGGGACAGTCACGATCGAATGAGCAGTTCTTC. This translates into CASILGQSRSNEQFF.

This sequence joins TRBV27 and TRBJ2-1; perhaps TRBD1 as D (6 bases). Germline CDR1 and CDR2: MNHEY and SMNVEV (reference sequence). The CDR3 extends over 17 amino acids. The germline V and J ends were trimmed by 3 bases and 0 bases, with 15 bases remaining between them. In DNA form, the CDR3 reads TGTGCCAGCAGTTTCTCCTACAGGGCTAGCTCCTACAATGAGCAGTTCTTC. This sequence encodes CASSFSYRASSYNEQFF.

V usage is TRBV19 and J usage is TRBJ2-2, with unresolved D. Between the trimmed V and J ends, which lost 7 bases and 0 bases, there was a span of 9 bases. The CDR3 extends over 14 amino acids. Germline CDR1 and CDR2: LNHDA and SQIVND (reference sequence). CDR3 region: CASIREANTGELFF. Here the CDR3 DNA reads TGTGCCAGTATAAGGGAAGCGAACACCGGGGAGCTGTTTTTT.

This clone has just one count. This sequence joins TRBV27 and TRBJ2-7; unclear D gene. The germline CDR1 and CDR2 sequences are MNHEY and SMNVEV (reference sequence). The CDR3 covers 14 residues. Deletions cut 2 bases from V and 3 bases from J, with 11 bases between. The CDR3: CASSLIPVNYEQYF. Written as DNA, the CDR3 is TGTGCCAGCAGTTTAATCCCAGTAAACTACGAGCAGTACTTC.

The J gene is TRBJ1-6, the V gene TRBV7-9; 8 bases are shared with TRBD1. Germline CDR1 and CDR2: SEHNR and FQNEAQ (reference sequence). CDR3 length: 16 residues. The V gene end was trimmed by 5 bases and the J gene end by 9 bases; junction bases not matched to a gene: 12. The CDR3 here is CASSTDRGSNPSPLHF. Here the CDR3 DNA reads TGTGCCAGCAGCACCGACAGGGGTTCAAATCCTTCACCCCTCCACTTT. Full variable domain (remainder filled in from reference TRBV7-9 and TRBJ1-6): DTGVSQNPRHKITKRGQNVTFRCDPISEHNRLYWYRQTLGQGPEFLTYFQNEAQLEKSRLLSDRFSAERPKGSFSTLEIQRTEQGDSAMYLCASSTDRGSNPSPLHFGNGTRLTVT.

This clone was counted only a few times. The chain uses TRBV5-4 and TRBJ2-1; D gene ambiguous. This CDR3 is 14 amino acids long. Germline assignment: CDR1 SGHNT and CDR2 YYREEE (reference sequence). The germline V and J ends were trimmed by 0 bases and 8 bases, with 12 bases remaining between them. This CDR3 reads CASSLAVPSDEQFF. The CDR3 nucleotides are TGTGCCAGCAGCTTGGCTGTCCCCTCAGATGAGCAGTTCTTC.

This clone was found a few times. This specimen includes other DNA sequences encoding the same CDR3. The CDR3, as DNA: TGTGCCAGCAGCGTAGGGACACCGAACACCGGGGAGCTGTTTTTT. It codes for CASSVGTPNTGELFF. The V gene is TRBV9, the J gene TRBJ2-2; TRBD1 is a possible D gene (5 bases). Germline V gene data show CDR1 as SGDLS and CDR2 as YYNGEE. V was shortened by 0 bases and J by 0 bases, with 6 bases between the two germline ends. CDR3 length equals 15 residues.

The chain has TRBV9 and TRBJ2-2; TRBD1 or TRBD2 may be the D gene (5 bases each). CDR1 SGDLS and CDR2 YYNGEE come from the germline V gene. The CDR3 has 16 residues. The V gene lost 0 bases and the J gene lost 0 bases, with 9 bases spanning the gap. CDR3 nucleotide sequence: TGTGCCAGCAGCGTAGATGAGGGGTCGAACACCGGGGAGCTGTTTTTT. This codes for CASSVDEGSNTGELFF.

This clone showed up just a few times. The CDR3 coding sequence is TGTGCTTCGGGGCCGTACAATGAGCAGTTCTTC. This codes for CASGPYNEQFF. This sequence joins TRBV7-9 and TRBJ2-1, with D possibly called TRBD1 or TRBD2 (5 bases each). The CDR3 length is 11 residues. Per the germline V gene, CDR1 is SEHNR and CDR2 is FQNEAQ (reference sequence).

This clone was seen more than once but under ten times. This chain links TRBV5-1 with TRBJ2-7, with D perhaps TRBD1 or TRBD2 (5 bases each). Germline loops: CDR1 SGHRS, CDR2 YFSETQ. Trimming stripped 0 bases from V and 7 bases from J, with 14 bases between. This CDR3 is built from 14 residues. The CDR3 nucleotides are TGCGCCAGCAGCTTGGTCCAGGGTCCGGGGGAGCAGTACTTC. As protein: CASSLVQGPGEQYF.

The gene calls are TRBV9 and TRBJ1-3, with D hard to call. CDR1 SGDLS and CDR2 YYNGEE come from the germline V gene. V was clipped by 4 bases and J by 7 bases, with 15 bases between them. This CDR3 is 14 amino acids long. In DNA, the CDR3 is TGTGCCAGCAGCTTACAAGGAGAATCGAACACCATATATTTT. Its translation is CASSLQGESNTIYF.

The V call is TRBV7-8, the J call TRBJ2-2; D remains unclear. V lost 6 bases, J lost 1 base, and 12 bases lay in between. There are 15 residues in the CDR3. CDR1 is SGHVS and CDR2 is FQNEAQ in the germline V gene. This chain's CDR3 is CASRRNPQNTGELFF. CDR3 DNA: TGTGCCAGCAGACGAAATCCCCAGAACACCGGGGAGCTGTTTTTT.

This chain joins TRBV7-9 and TRBJ2-5; tentatively, D is TRBD1 (6 bases). Germline CDR1 reads SEHNR; CDR2 reads FQNEAQ (reference sequence). CDR3 size: 14 residues. V lost 5 bases, J lost 0 bases, and 10 bases lay in between. The CDR3 reads CASSQGTNQETQYF. The CDR3 DNA reads TGTGCCAGCAGCCAAGGGACAAACCAAGAGACCCAGTACTTC.